This TCR beta chain is drawn from a study of CD8+CD57+ T cells in acquired aplastic anemia. On the study more broadly: The mean DNA yield obtained from sorted CD4+ and CD8+ cells came to approximately 3.2 ug.

About this clonotype: Its antigen is unidentified.

CD8+CD57+ cell expansion had been shown by flow cytometry in patients chosen for sequencing. Each of the patients presented with severe acquired aplastic anemia. Study-wide findings and caveats: Patients and controls shared approximately 30 CD8+ CDR3 sequences. Patients did not significantly differ from controls in CD8+ Simpson's diversity.

Genomic DNA, the template, was used for profiling of the TCR beta VDJ and CDR3. Each CDR3 protein gets one entry after TCRdb re-called the reads with MiXCR. The sample lists about 170,000 distinct CDR3 sequences, around half occurring once. Input material: sorted CD4+, CD8+, or CD8+CD57+ T cells (not recorded which) from PBMCs. The TCR sequence derives from a human donor with aplastic anemia.

This chain's CDR3 is CASSEIKQGNTEAFF. The CDR3 DNA sequence: TGTGCCAGCAGTGAAATCAAGCAAGGGAACACTGAAGCTTTCTTT. The chain recombines TRBV2 with TRBJ1-1; D is unclear. Per the germline V gene, CDR1 is SNHLY and CDR2 is FYNNEI. Trimming pared 2 bases from V and 1 base from J, leaving 11 bases between. This CDR3 comprises 15 residues.